These 2 T cell receptor beta chains were sequenced from one sample in a study of cytomegalovirus exposure and HLA in healthy donors. It was with 60 Vbeta and 13 Jbeta primers that the PCR ran. Libraries were prepared by immunoSEQ multiplex PCR; TCRdb keeps only in-frame clonotypes and omits some of them. The data show about 140,000 clones, roughly 80% seen once. Input material: PBMCs. The receptors were gathered from a man aged 40-50 years in good health and CMV-seropositive.

For the CDR3, the DNA is TGTGCCAGCAGCTACTTTAGCGGGGGGGGTAATGAGCAGTTCTTC. It translates to CASSYFSGGGNEQFF. The chain recombines TRBV13 with TRBJ2-1; 11 bases fit TRBD2. Germline V gene data show CDR1 as PRHDT and CDR2 as FYEKMQ (reference sequence). Germline trimming cut 4 bases from V and 7 bases from J; bases unmatched to any gene: 6. The CDR3 length is 15 residues.

The genes are TRBV11-2 and TRBJ2-5; TRBD2 matches 7 bases. Unmatched junction bases numbered 15, after V lost 5 bases and J lost 6 bases. CDR3 length: 16 residues. Germline V gene data show CDR1 as SGHAT and CDR2 as FQNNGV. CDR3 coding DNA: TGTGCCAGCAGCCGTCGGGGGGTTGTACCCCGGAAGACCCAGTACTTC. Translated, it gives CASSRRGVVPRKTQYF. Based on the CDR3 plus reference TRBV11-2 and TRBJ2-5, the full variable domain is EAGVAQSPRYKIIEKRQSVAFWCNPISGHATLYWYQQILGQGPKLLIQFQNNGVVDDSQLPKDRFSAERLKGVDSTLKIQPAKLEDSAVYLCASSRRGVVPRKTQYFGPGTRLLVL.